This TCR beta chain was identified during a study of cytomegalovirus exposure and HLA in healthy donors. Overall study context: Of approximately 400 genotyped donors, 81% clustered with self-reported Caucasian donors. Study conclusions and caveats: Within the data, a cluster of highly shared sequence variants was likely a sequencing artifact. Per published accounts, TCR beta sequences correctly predicted the HLA-A and HLA-B alleles of most subjects. CMV antigen specificity of a few CMV-associated chains was confirmed in vitro.

To note about this clone: Its specificity is unknown.

Germline trimming cut 4 bases from V and 10 bases from J; bases unmatched to any gene: 21. This CDR3 has 18 residues. Germline V CDR1 and CDR2: SQVTM, ANQGSEA. The PCR employed 60 Vbeta primers together with 13 Jbeta primers. Generated by immunoSEQ multiplex PCR, the TCRdb table keeps only in-frame clones and is missing some. There are roughly 84,000 clones in the sample; around 68% occur only once, and 15% lies in the top ten. The gene calls are TRBV29-1 and TRBJ2-1; TRBD2 aligns across 11 bases. The sequenced sample consisted of PBMCs. The receptor's source is a middle-aged woman in good health and CMV-seropositive. The CDR3 DNA reads as TGCAGCGTTGGGTCTGTTGGGGGGTTAGCGGGAGGGTTCAGGGAGCAGTTCTTC. As protein: CSVGSVGGLAGGFREQFF.